This TCR beta chain was sequenced during a study of control samples from healthy donors and cancer patients. TCRdb keeps only in-frame clones here, not all; method: immunoSEQ multiplex PCR. The sample includes around 55,000 clones, roughly nine tenths of them seen just once. From germline, CDR1 is KGHDR and CDR2 SFDVKD. The CDR3 sequence is 15 residues long. With 5 bases removed from V and 3 bases from J, the gap between germline ends came to 14 bases. The rearrangement links TRBV24-1 to TRBJ2-3; possibly TRBD2 for D (5 bases). The sequence was collected from a man between 35 and 55 years old with colorectal cancer. The sequencing input was PBMCs. The CDR3 region is CATSASGDGTDTQYF. Written as DNA, the CDR3 is TGTGCCACCAGTGCCAGCGGTGATGGGACAGATACGCAGTATTTT.